This entry concerns a single T cell receptor beta chain. This specimen comes from a study of blood T cell repertoires in COVID-19. Turning to the study itself: From the United States, Italy and Spain came samples of acute and convalescent COVID-19. Sources were T cells, B-cell-depleted T cells, or PBMCs; the material itself was cDNA or gDNA.

As originally analysed: Scientists estimated how many nucleated cells there were by amplifying reference gene primers. Sequencing used immunoSEQ multiplex PCR; TCRdb keeps in-frame clones, though not all of them. V and J calls plus clone size are reproduced from that table; the DNA served to infer D and trimming. There are about 400,000 clones in the sample; 70% to 90% occur only once, and 2.5% to 3.5% lies in the top ten. Sequencing was carried out using peripheral blood. The sequence was collected from a human donor in a cohort sampled during active COVID-19.

This CDR3 is CASEEGGIHSYEQYF. The CDR3 DNA reads TGTGCCAGTGAGGAAGGGGGAATTCACTCCTACGAGCAGTACTTC. The chain uses TRBV19 and TRBJ2-7, with D possibly matching TRBD1 (6 bases). CDR1 LNHDA and CDR2 SQIVND come from the germline V gene (reference sequence). The CDR3 is 15 amino acids. Trimming stripped 8 bases from V and 0 bases from J, with 17 bases between. Supplemented by reference TRBV19 and TRBJ2-7, the full variable domain reads DGGITQSPKYLFRKEGQNVTLSCEQNLNHDAMYWYRQDPGQGLRLIYYSQIVNDFQKGDIAEGYSVSREKKESFPLTVTSAQKNPTAFYLCASEEGGIHSYEQYFGPGTRLTVT.